The following is a TCR beta chain sequence with its context. Its antigen target is currently unknown. No base qualities exist here, and no much larger clone lies one base off it. Lymph node samples were obtained from the axillary draining lymph nodes of breast cancer patients. CDR3 length: 12 amino acids, cysteine to phenylalanine. Only the CDR3 region is kept as DNA, spanning 36 bases read in frame from base 1. Sequences SGHTA (CDR1) and FQGNSA (CDR2) are obtained from the germline V gene. The sequencer listed for this sample is Illumina HiSeq 2000. Multiplex PCR amplification was used to generate the TCR beta chain libraries. The amplified TCR beta chain products were analyzed by high-throughput sequencing. Using fastp at Q25 and MiXCR, TCRdb reprocessed the public reads and kept productive beta chains. Every entry covers one CDR3 protein and lists the most common genes and DNA from its rows. For this sample the table gives roughly 220,000 distinct CDR3 sequences, of which less than 35% were detected only once. The biggest ten clones account for over 3.5% of the sample.

The data were taken from a study of breast tumors, draining lymph nodes, adjacent tissues (dated by TCRdb to 2016 to 2018). Regarding the study in general: Breast cancer patients provided tumor, adjacent nontumor tissue and axillary lymph nodes, and the study compared the TCR beta repertoires across these three sources. In human breast cancer, the study set out to evaluate how tumor, surrounding tissue and draining lymph node repertoires relate to one another and whether T cells may move between these sites.

Paper-wide results and their limitations: The study presented the conclusion that tumor T cells originate in lymph nodes as consistent with a hypothesis, not as something directly demonstrated. The similarity between tumor and nontumor tissue repertoires was significantly greater in luminal-like breast cancer than in basal-like breast cancer. The data were judged consistent with most tumor T cells deriving from the lymph node and then expanding within tumor tissue. Tumors showed preferential V and J gene usage, and their T-cell repertoire diversity fell below that of lymph nodes yet above that of nontumor tissue.

Sequencing was performed on axillary lymph node tissue. Recombination linked TRBV7-2 to TRBJ2-7, with a weak D call of TRBD2 (5 bases match). The sequence came from a female donor with breast cancer. Some clones in this sample may be carry-over from other donors' samples. The CDR3 sequence is CAPHREPYEQYF. The DNA is as follows: TGTGCTCCTCACCGGGAACCCTACGAGCAGTACTTC. Reference TRBV7-2 and TRBJ2-7 proteins supply the regions before and after the CDR3; the full variable domain is: GAGVSQSPSNKVTEKGKDVELRCDPISGHTALYWYRQSLGQGLEFLIYFQGNSAPDKSGLPSDRFSAERTGGSVSTLTIQRTQQEDSAVYLCAPHREPYEQYFGPGTRLTVT.